Below, 20 T cell receptor beta chains from the same sample are listed, as sequenced in a study of blood T cell repertoires in COVID-19. Data came from immunoSEQ multiplex PCR; TCRdb stores just in-frame clones and leaves some out. This sample has 250,000 or so clones, with roughly 84% found just once. The sequencing sample was made of peripheral blood. These receptors were collected from a man aged 35 to 55 who had recovered from COVID-19.

Remarks on this clone: A read error may account for a junction end that differs from germline. V is TRBV20-1 and J is TRBJ2-7; D perhaps matches TRBD1 (7 bases). The CDR3 extends over 19 amino acids. The germline gives CDR1 DFQATT, CDR2 SNEGSKA (reference sequence). CDR3 residues: CSASPGGLQGLGSSHEQYF. In DNA, the CDR3 is TGCAGTGCTAGTCCTGGGGGGCTACAGGGGCTTGGGTCCTCCCACGAGCAGTACTTC.

This chain uses TRBV6-4 with TRBJ2-7, with a tentative D call TRBD1 (5 bases). The V gene lost 2 bases and the J gene lost 5 bases, with 13 bases spanning the gap. The CDR3 loop spans 14 amino acids. Per germline, CDR1 MRHNA and CDR2 SNTAGT. CDR3 region: CASSDGAGPNEQYF. The CDR3 region has the DNA TGTGCCAGCAGTGACGGGGCAGGGCCCAACGAGCAGTACTTC.

The chain is built from TRBV5-1 and TRBJ1-2, with 8 bases matching TRBD1. The CDR3 consists of 15 residues. V trimming: 4 bases; J trimming: 2 bases; junction bases outside the gene matches: 7. Germline CDR1 and CDR2: SGHRS and YFSETQ. In DNA form, the CDR3 reads TGCGCCAGCAGCCCCGGACAGGGCCTCAACTATGGCTACACCTTC. As protein: CASSPGQGLNYGYTF.

The rearrangement uses TRBV20-1 and TRBJ1-1; weak D call: TRBD1 (5 bases). The germline CDR1 and CDR2 sequences are DFQATT and SNEGSKA (reference sequence). This CDR3 has 11 residues. Trimming took off 6 bases at V and 10 bases at J, with 15 bases between the two ends. The CDR3 here is CSADSIFGAFF. CDR3 in DNA: TGCAGTGCCGACAGTATATTCGGAGCTTTCTTT.

The V gene is TRBV10-3, the J gene TRBJ2-1; 7 bases map to TRBD1. V lost 2 bases to trimming and J lost 0 bases; unmatched junction nucleotides: 10. CDR1 and CDR2 from the germline V gene are ENHRY and SYGVKD. The length of the CDR3 is 18 residues. The CDR3 DNA reads as TGTGCCATCAGTGAGGATGGAAACAGGGGCCTCTCCTACAATGAGCAGTTCTTC. Translating gives CAISEDGNRGLSYNEQFF.

V gene TRBV6-5 combines with J gene TRBJ2-3; 10 bases match TRBD1. This CDR3 region has 15 residues. CDR1 is MNHEY and CDR2 is SVGAGI in the germline V gene. V gave up 6 bases and J gave up 3 bases; unmatched junction bases: 6. The CDR3 reads CASSQGTGETDTQYF. CDR3 in DNA: TGTGCCAGCAGCCAGGGGACAGGGGAGACAGATACGCAGTATTTT.

This chain links TRBV7-9 with TRBJ2-7; D gene ambiguous. Trimming shortened V by 2 bases and J by 5 bases, and 13 bases separated the two germline ends. Germline CDR1 SEHNR, CDR2 FQNEAQ (reference sequence). The CDR3 extends over 14 amino acids. CDR3 sequence: CASSLRQAGHEQYF. The DNA for the CDR3 is TGTGCCAGCAGCTTACGGCAGGCAGGCCACGAGCAGTACTTC.

The CDR3 is CASSRRVAGGQRTQYF. The DNA of the CDR3 is TGTGCCAGCAGCCGAAGGGTTGCGGGGGGACAACGGACGCAGTATTTT. The chain joins TRBV3-1 (or the pseudogene TRBV3-2) to TRBJ2-3; 8 nucleotides align to TRBD2. CDR3 length: 16 residues. The V gene end was trimmed by 4 bases and the J gene end by 9 bases; junction bases not matched to a gene: 15. Germline CDR1 and CDR2: LGHDT and YNNKEL (reference sequence).

J is TRBJ2-1 and V is TRBV5-1; the D gene is possibly TRBD1 (6 bases). Germline assignment: CDR1 SGHRS and CDR2 YFSETQ. There are 14 residues in the CDR3. With 0 bases removed from V and 8 bases from J, the gap between germline ends came to 12 bases. The DNA of the CDR3 is TGCGCCAGCAGCTTGGGACAGGTGAGGGATGAGCAGTTCTTC. This gives the protein CASSLGQVRDEQFF.

The rearrangement joins TRBV7-9 to TRBJ2-1; 11 positions agree with TRBD2. Germline CDR1 and CDR2: SEHNR and FQNEAQ (reference sequence). The CDR3 has 16 amino acids. J was trimmed by 3 bases and V by 5 bases; bases with no gene match: 6. The CDR3 protein is CASSPRLAGSYNEQFF. CDR3 coding DNA: TGTGCCAGCAGCCCCCGACTAGCGGGGAGCTACAATGAGCAGTTCTTC.

CDR3 amino acids: CASSLLSYNSPLHF. CDR3 bases: TGTGCCAGCAGTTTACTGTCCTATAATTCACCCCTCCACTTT. This sequence joins TRBV27 and TRBJ1-6; no reliable D call. The CDR3 is 14 amino acids. Germline values: CDR1 MNHEY, CDR2 SMNVEV (reference sequence). The ends were cut back, 2 bases at V and 1 base at J, with 3 bases in the middle.

V and J are TRBV5-6 and TRBJ2-3, with TRBD1 as a possible D gene (6 bases). Germline CDR1 and CDR2: SGHDT and YYEEEE. The CDR3 runs 14 residues. V dropped 5 bases and J dropped 2 bases, with 12 bases sitting between them. This chain's CDR3 is CASRGDTSTDTQYF. The CDR3 nucleotides read TGTGCCAGCAGAGGGGACACCTCCACAGATACGCAGTATTTT.

In this sample, this clone turned up once. The CDR3 DNA is TGCGCCAGCAGCTTGAAGATAGAGGTTCAGGGCCCCTACGAGCAGTACTTC. Translation: CASSLKIEVQGPYEQYF. This chain uses TRBV5-1 with TRBJ2-7, with D perhaps TRBD1 (5 bases). Germline V gene data show CDR1 as SGHRS and CDR2 as YFSETQ. With 1 base removed from V and 2 bases from J, the gap between germline ends came to 19 bases. This CDR3 is built from 17 residues. Looking up the rest from reference TRBV5-1 and TRBJ2-7 gives the full variable domain: KAGVTQTPRYLIKTRGQQVTLSCSPISGHRSVSWYQQTPGQGLQFLFEYFSETQRNKGNFPGRFSGRQFSNSRSEMNVSTLELGDSALYLCASSLKIEVQGPYEQYFGPGTRLTVT.

The V call is TRBV5-1, the J call TRBJ2-3; 8 bases match TRBD1. CDR3 length: 17 amino acids. Per germline, CDR1 SGHRS and CDR2 YFSETQ. The junction had 10 bases not matched to a gene; V was cut back by 4 bases and J by 0 bases. The CDR3 region has the DNA TGCGCCAGCAGCATTTCTGGACAGGGAGGTAGCACAGATACGCAGTATTTT. This translates into CASSISGQGGSTDTQYF.

The chain has TRBV7-2 and TRBJ2-2; tentatively, D is TRBD1 (7 bases). Germline V gives CDR1 SGHTA, CDR2 FQGNSA. The CDR3 has 15 amino acids. V was pared by 3 bases and J by 5 bases, with 13 bases between. The CDR3 DNA follows: TGTGCCAGCAGCTTTAAGCCAGGGGGGACCGGGGAGCTGTTTTTT. This sequence encodes CASSFKPGGTGELFF.

The rearrangement joins TRBV6-1 to TRBJ2-1; 9 bases agree with TRBD2. V shed 0 bases and J 9 bases; nucleotides not matched to a gene: 12. The CDR3 is made up of 17 amino acids. Germline values: CDR1 MNHNS, CDR2 SASEGT. The CDR3 region has the DNA TGTGCCAGCAGTGAAGCGCTCGGTGCGGGGGGGCCTTTTGAGCAGTTCTTC. Amino acids: CASSEALGAGGPFEQFF.

This chain joins TRBV9 and TRBJ2-7; 8 bases are shared with TRBD1. CDR1 and CDR2 from the germline V gene are SGDLS and YYNGEE. The V gene end was trimmed by 4 bases and the J gene end by 7 bases; junction bases not matched to a gene: 7. The CDR3 is 13 residues long. The CDR3 coding sequence is TGTGCCAGCAGCCCAGGACAGGGACAAGAGCAGTACTTC. The encoded protein is CASSPGQGQEQYF.

The genes are TRBV24-1 and TRBJ2-3; D perhaps matches TRBD1 (5 bases). Germline CDR1 reads KGHDR; CDR2 reads SFDVKD. CDR3 length: 12 residues. With 6 bases removed from V and 4 bases from J, the gap between germline ends came to 7 bases. Written as DNA, the CDR3 is TGTGCCACCAGTTGGGGCGCAGATACGCAGTATTTT. Translating it yields CATSWGADTQYF.

The chain is built from TRBV5-8 and TRBJ1-4; TRBD1 matches 8 bases. This CDR3 has 15 amino acids. Trimming removed 2 bases from V and 8 bases from J; junction bases left unmatched: 8. CDR1 is SGHTS, CDR2 YDEGEE, per germline. The CDR3 is CASSFLTGDREKLFF. The CDR3 bases are TGTGCCAGCAGCTTTCTGACAGGGGATAGGGAAAAACTGTTTTTT.

This clone appeared a few times. The V call is TRBV6-5, the J call TRBJ1-1; 8 bases fit TRBD1. V lost 6 bases, J lost 1 base, and 4 bases stayed unmatched. The germline V gene has CDR1 MNHEY and CDR2 SVGAGI. CDR3 length: 14 amino acids. The CDR3 sequence is CASRQQGGNTEAFF. CDR3 DNA sequence: TGTGCCAGCAGACAACAGGGGGGGAACACTGAAGCTTTCTTT.